The clone carrying this T cell receptor (beta chain) was seen a few times. These data belong to a study of T-cell memory formation after mild COVID-19. Study information: TCR clusters mostly belonged to single donors.

Germline values: CDR1 MNHEY, CDR2 SVGAGI. Trimming stripped 6 bases from V and 5 bases from J, with 20 bases between. The CDR3 spans 16 residues. A 5'RACE reaction primed in the constant segment made cDNA libraries of TCR alpha and TCR beta, and these carried sample barcodes and UMIs. TCRdb recomputed calls from the 5' RACE reads with MiXCR, one row per CDR3 protein. The sample includes hundreds of thousands of distinct CDR3 sequences, more than 15% seen only once; the top ten take 20% to 25%. Input material: PBMCs or a T cell subset sorted from them (not recorded which). The origin of this receptor is a man aged 18 to 29 who had mild COVID-19 (a few samples of this study predate the infection). Cell type and time point are not known. The chain carries TRBV6-5 and TRBJ2-1; tentatively, D is TRBD1 (5 bases). In DNA form, the CDR3 reads TGTGCCAGCAGAACCGCTGGGGCGCCTGGACACAATGAGCAGTTCTTC. Translated: CASRTAGAPGHNEQFF.